This T cell receptor (beta chain) was profiled in a study of shared clonotypes between healthy human individuals. TCRdb's copy holds only in-frame clones and misses some; the assay was immunoSEQ multiplex PCR. The sample yields 950,000 to 1,100,000 clones, under 80% seen once. The ends were cut back, 4 bases at V and 4 bases at J, with 5 bases in the middle. The germline V gene has CDR1 MNHNS and CDR2 SASEGT. This CDR3 is built from 12 residues. Study results and limitations: Roughly 5% of naive CD4 clonotypes were shared across four donors.

For this clone: The antigen is unknown.

CD45RA+ naive and CD45RA-negative memory subsets were separated from CD4+ cells. The chain couples TRBV6-1 to TRBJ2-1; D uncertain. The sequenced sample was memory CD4+ T cells sorted from blood. As for subset: CD45RA-negative fraction. This TCR derives from a man aged 18 to 30 in good health. The CDR3 reads CASSGPYNEQFF. In nucleotides, the CDR3 is TGTGCCAGCAGTGGACCTTACAATGAGCAGTTCTTC.